These T cell receptor beta chains were read from a single sample in a study of spatial heterogeneity in lung cancer. TCRdb re-derived calls from the 5' RACE reads in MiXCR, one entry per CDR3 protein. This sample has some 12,000 distinct CDR3 sequences, with about 12% found just once. The sample consisted of lung tumor tissue, taken at surgery. These receptors came from a female donor with early-stage non-small cell lung cancer. Each CDR3 is given without its conserved first and last residue.

V	J	CDR3
TRBV9	TRBJ2-3	ASSSSGDTQY
TRBV7-8	TRBJ2-5	ASRTGTGGGETQY
TRBV25-1	TRBJ1-5	ASRQGLNQPQH
TRBV7-2	TRBJ2-7	ASSSRTGGYEQY
TRBV6-5	TRBJ2-7	ASSYTRMYEQY
TRBV9	TRBJ1-2	ASSVEKETRGYT
TRBV27	TRBJ1-1	ASSPRPFRGGTEAF
TRBV6-1	TRBJ2-6	ASKEGAIGANVLT
TRBV24-1	TRBJ1-1	ANREGFTGLVTEAF
TRBV18	TRBJ1-1	ASSPVGGFADTEAF
TRBV21-1	TRBJ2-7	ASNGIIQGYEQY
TRBV20-1	TRBJ2-5	SAQRLAETQY
TRBV7-2	TRBJ2-4	ASSLWRLSGGPQNIQY
TRBV5-1	TRBJ2-3	ASRLSNSDTQY
TRBV2	TRBJ1-6	ASSRGTGPLH
TRBV29-1	TRBJ2-1	SVGPGGAYNEQF
TRBV20-1	TRBJ2-3	SARPGVLLTDTQY
TRBV30	TRBJ2-7	AWSDSYEQY
TRBV4-1	TRBJ2-5	ASTQSGTGLQETQY
TRBV11-3	TRBJ2-3	ASSPGLANSIDTQY
TRBV4-2	TRBJ2-2	ASSRRQAANTGELF
TRBV9	TRBJ1-6	ASSEGGGSGRSPLH
TRBV11-2	TRBJ1-2	ASSLEGVYGYT
TRBV12-3/TRBV12-4	TRBJ2-1	ASSLGIGLAAYNEQF
TRBV27	TRBJ1-2	ASSRAASNYGYT
TRBV5-6	TRBJ2-1	ASSPTSGYNEQF
TRBV5-4	TRBJ1-6	ASSLGPSGGSPLH
TRBV6-2/TRBV6-3	TRBJ2-3	ASRQLGGTDTQY
TRBV20-1	TRBJ1-6	SARDSGGEYSPLH
TRBV6-5	TRBJ1-6	ASSSLWWRGNSPLH
TRBV7-9	TRBJ1-5	ASSLSGRDQPQH
TRBV30	TRBJ1-6	AWSVLGHDDSPLH
TRBV2	TRBJ2-7	ASSEEGQDSYEQY
TRBV7-2	TRBJ1-5	ASSFVPAGSGVQPQH
TRBV2	TRBJ1-3	ASSVQGARGNTIY
TRBV3-1	TRBJ2-6	ASSSWTGGNSGANVLT
TRBV7-2	TRBJ2-1	ASSWEVTEQF
TRBV4-2	TRBJ2-5	ASSLIADQETQY
TRBV11-2	TRBJ2-1	ASSLRTSGYNEQF
TRBV19	TRBJ2-4	ASTETARLAKNIQY
TRBV12-3/TRBV12-4	TRBJ2-1	ASSLAQANEQF
TRBV20-1	TRBJ2-2	SARRFEANTGELF
TRBV19	TRBJ1-2	ASRPSTGGYGYT
TRBV3-1	TRBJ2-3	ASSQHQGSTDTQY
TRBV25-1	TRBJ2-3	ASSEYVADTQY
TRBV29-1	TRBJ1-5	SVGTGGGQPQH
TRBV6-5	TRBJ2-1	ASSYSLPTAQAEVTTYNEQF
TRBV7-9	TRBJ1-1	ASSIRDNTEAF
TRBV7-2	TRBJ2-6	ASSPGSSGANVLT
TRBV4-1	TRBJ2-3	ASSRAVPGGDTQY
TRBV5-1	TRBJ2-7	ASSLISGGNLYEQY
TRBV20-1	TRBJ2-1	SAVSRGLYNEQF
TRBV29-1	TRBJ2-1	SVGTGAYNEQF
TRBV12-3/TRBV12-4	TRBJ2-2	ASSGVGGELF
TRBV4-3	TRBJ2-1	ASSQGVAGGWEF
TRBV29-1	TRBJ2-5	SVERLAGNQETQY
TRBV11-1	TRBJ2-2	ASSREGYTGELF
TRBV5-6	TRBJ2-1	ASSLEPGLALPGSYNEQF
TRBV19	TRBJ2-3	ASSTGHSLTQY
TRBV19	TRBJ1-5	ASGKGTSNQPQH